The 18 T cell receptor beta chains in this list originate from one sample, sequenced in a study of control samples from healthy donors and cancer patients. Sequenced by immunoSEQ multiplex PCR; TCRdb stores in-frame clones only, minus some. The sample includes 100,000 to 150,000 clones, roughly 84% of them seen just once. The sequenced sample consisted of blood. These receptors came from a man in his late teens or twenties in good health.

The V call is TRBV2, the J call TRBJ1-2; D call uncertain. This CDR3 is built from 13 residues. V was shortened by 6 bases and J by 6 bases, with 14 bases between the two germline ends. From germline, CDR1 is SNHLY and CDR2 FYNNEI. CDR3 in DNA: TGTGCCAGCAGCTACACAGCGGTTGATGGCTACACCTTC. Translated: CASSYTAVDGYTF.

The chain is built from TRBV11-2 and TRBJ1-1; TRBD1 agrees at 7 bases. Trimming took 5 bases from V and 0 from J; bases not matched to a gene: 3. The CDR3 is made up of 14 amino acids. Germline V gives CDR1 SGHAT, CDR2 FQNNGV. CDR3: CASSDGTVNTEAFF. Written as DNA, the CDR3 is TGTGCCAGCAGCGATGGGACAGTGAACACTGAAGCTTTCTTT.

Points on this clone: The junction differs from germline at one of its ends, possibly a read error. The V gene is TRBV7-7, the J gene TRBJ1-4; no reliable D call. The CDR3 is 15 residues long. The germline V gene encodes CDR1 SSHAT and CDR2 FNYEAQ (reference sequence). The CDR3 sequence: CASSPSKATNEKLFF. The CDR3 nucleotides are TGTGCTAGCAGCCCTAGCAAAGCAACTAATGAAAAACTGTTTTTT.

The rearrangement uses TRBV5-1 and TRBJ2-7, with TRBD1 as a possible D gene (6 bases). The germline V and J ends were trimmed by 5 bases and 1 base, with 16 bases remaining between them. Per the germline V gene, CDR1 is SGHRS and CDR2 is YFSETQ. The CDR3 covers 15 residues. The CDR3 nucleotides are TGCGCCAGCAGTCGTTCCGGGACAAATTCCTACGAGCAGTACTTC. Protein sequence: CASSRSGTNSYEQYF.

The CDR3 DNA reads TGTGCCAGCAGTTTATTAAACCCCAGCAGAGGGGAGACCCAGTACTTC. The encoded protein is CASSLLNPSRGETQYF. The chain combines TRBV27 with TRBJ2-5, with D perhaps TRBD2 (5 bases). CDR1 is MNHEY, CDR2 SMNVEV, per germline (reference sequence). Trimming took 1 base from V and 5 from J, leaving 17 bases between them. This CDR3 is built from 16 residues.

V usage is TRBV2 and J usage is TRBJ1-5; D is undetermined. The length of the CDR3 is 15 residues. V was trimmed by 6 bases and J by 7 bases, leaving 19 bases between them. CDR1 and CDR2 (germline): SNHLY, FYNNEI. CDR3 DNA sequence: TGTGCCAGCAGCCGACTCCCGAGGGAAGTACAGCCCCAGCATTTT. It codes for CASSRLPREVQPQHF.

The V and J genes are TRBV5-4 and TRBJ2-2; D gene ambiguous. V lost 3 bases to trimming and J lost 1 base, with 13 bases between them. This CDR3 is 16 amino acids long. Germline CDR1 and CDR2: SGHNT and YYREEE (reference sequence). CDR3 DNA sequence: TGTGCCAGCAGCTCCCCCAGCGAACAGAACACCGGGGAGCTGTTTTTT. It is translated as CASSSPSEQNTGELFF.

This clone was counted between two and nine times. The V and J genes are TRBV4-1 and TRBJ2-7; TRBD1 agrees at 8 bases. This CDR3 is 14 amino acids long. Germline values: CDR1 MGHRA, CDR2 YSYEKL. The J segment lost 2 bases and the V segment lost 3 bases, leaving 3 bases of the junction unmatched. The CDR3 coding sequence is TGCGCCAGCAGCCAGGACAGGGTAACCTACGAGCAGTACTTC. It codes for CASSQDRVTYEQYF.

The chain couples TRBV10-3 to TRBJ2-7; 10 bases are shared with TRBD2. CDR1 and CDR2 (germline): ENHRY, SYGVKD. With V trimmed by 4 bases and J by 3 bases, 0 bases remained unmatched. This CDR3 is 13 amino acids long. The CDR3 sequence: CAISASGSYEQYF. CDR3 bases: TGTGCCATCAGTGCTAGCGGGAGCTACGAGCAGTACTTC.

This clone has just a few counts. Here the CDR3 DNA reads TGTGCCAGCAGCCGGCGTAGGGGGAGGGCGTTTGAGCAGTACTTC. Its translation: CASSRRRGRAFEQYF. This chain links TRBV27 with TRBJ2-7; TRBD2 is a possible D gene (7 bases). The CDR3 totals 15 residues. Germline lookup yields CDR1 MNHEY and CDR2 SMNVEV (reference sequence). Trimming took 6 bases from V and 7 from J, leaving 22 bases between them.

The gene calls are TRBV6-5 and TRBJ2-5; D is undetermined. Trimming took 6 bases from V and 4 from J, leaving 12 bases between them. Germline CDR1 and CDR2: MNHEY and SVGAGI. There are 13 residues in the CDR3. CDR3 DNA sequence: TGTGCCAGCAGGGAGTCCCGGGCAGAGACCCAGTACTTC. It yields the protein CASRESRAETQYF.

Many counts were recorded for this clone. The V gene is TRBV6-1, the J gene TRBJ2-7, with 7 bases lining up with TRBD2. The CDR3 length is 16 residues. V dropped 4 bases and J dropped 3; count of bases not matched to a gene: 12. Germline-derived CDR1 and CDR2 are MNHNS and SASEGT. The DNA of the CDR3 is TGTGCCAGCAGTGGAGGGAGGGTCGGGGCTTTCTACGAGCAGTACTTC. Translating gives CASSGGRVGAFYEQYF.

The genes are TRBV10-1 and TRBJ2-1, with D perhaps matching TRBD2 (6 bases). With 8 bases removed from V and 2 bases from J, the gap between germline ends came to 13 bases. Germline-derived CDR1 and CDR2 are WNHNN and SYGVQD (reference sequence). The CDR3 contains 14 residues. CDR3 loop: CASAPGLTYNEQFF. In DNA, the CDR3 is TGCGCCAGCGCACCTGGACTAACCTACAATGAGCAGTTCTTC.

This chain links TRBV7-9 with TRBJ1-3, with 8 bases identical to TRBD1. CDR1 and CDR2 (germline): SEHNR, FQNEAQ (reference sequence). V lost 1 base to trimming and J lost 3 bases; unmatched junction nucleotides: 5. This CDR3 has 16 amino acids. CDR3 nucleotides: TGTGCCAGCAGCTTAGAGACAGGGGAGGTTGGAAACACCATATATTTT. It codes for CASSLETGEVGNTIYF.

The rearrangement uses TRBV15 and TRBJ1-5; D is unresolved. This CDR3 spans 13 amino acids. From germline, CDR1 is LNHNV and CDR2 YYDKDF (reference sequence). V shed 2 bases and J shed 4 bases, with 6 bases lying between them. The CDR3 coding sequence is TGTGCCACCAGCAGATCCCAGAATCAGCCCCAGCATTTT. Amino acid sequence: CATSRSQNQPQHF.

The rearrangement joins TRBV9 to TRBJ2-7, with D perhaps TRBD1 (6 bases). CDR1 is SGDLS and CDR2 is YYNGEE in the germline V gene. The length of the CDR3 is 17 residues. The germline V and J ends were trimmed by 3 bases and 4 bases, with 23 bases remaining between them. CDR3 residues: CASSDKDTGFPPYEQYF. CDR3 sequence (DNA): TGTGCCAGCAGCGATAAAGATACAGGGTTTCCGCCTTACGAGCAGTACTTC.

The rearrangement joins TRBV27 to TRBJ2-7, with D tentatively TRBD1 (5 bases). CDR1 and CDR2 (germline): MNHEY, SMNVEV (reference sequence). Trimming took off 5 bases at V and 5 bases at J, with 13 bases between the two ends. There are 13 residues in the CDR3. The CDR3 DNA reads TGTGCCAGCAGTCAGGGTATTGCGGACGAGCAGTACTTC. Translated, it gives CASSQGIADEQYF.

The V and J genes are TRBV30 and TRBJ1-2; TRBD1 might be the D (6 bases). Germline values: CDR1 GTSNPN, CDR2 SVGIG (reference sequence). The germline V and J ends were trimmed by 0 bases and 6 bases, with 11 bases remaining between them. CDR3 length equals 13 residues. The CDR3 DNA reads TGTGCCTGGAGTGTCAGACAGGTGGATGGCTACACCTTC. It specifies CAWSVRQVDGYTF.